The source of this T cell receptor (beta chain) is a study of blood T cell repertoires in COVID-19. Turning to the study itself: Sites in the United States, Italy and Spain provided acute and convalescent COVID-19 samples. Nucleic acid was either cDNA or gDNA, and it came from T cells, B-cell-depleted T cells, or PBMCs.

The J segment lost 1 base and the V segment lost 4 bases, leaving 7 bases of the junction unmatched. CDR3 length equals 15 residues. In germline, CDR1 is MNHNY, CDR2 SVGAGI (reference sequence). This clone was recorded only once. Generated by immunoSEQ multiplex PCR, the TCRdb table keeps only in-frame clones and is missing some. This sample has almost 45,000 clones, with approximately 70% found just once. The chain employs TRBV6-6 and TRBJ2-7; 7 nucleotides line up with TRBD1. The specimen was peripheral blood. This sequence was found in a man at least 80 years old with acute or convalescent COVID-19. The CDR3 bases are TGTGCCAGCAGTTCCCGGGACAGTTTATCCTACGAGCAGTACTTC. Protein sequence: CASSSRDSLSYEQYF.